This T cell receptor (beta chain) was captured by sequencing in a study of CD8+ T cells in alopecia areata. Noted treatment: oral pan-JAK inhibitor, 5-10 mg twice daily. Extracted from the samples, RNA was reverse transcribed into cDNA to serve as the sequencing template. Libraries were prepared by immunoSEQ multiplex PCR; TCRdb keeps only in-frame clonotypes and omits some of them. This table has 150,000 to 250,000 clones, 50% to 60% appearing once. The germline CDR1 and CDR2 sequences are MGHDK and SYGVNS. V was trimmed by 0 bases and J by 5 bases, leaving 16 bases between them. This CDR3 is 16 amino acids long.

The sequenced sample was CD4+ T cells sorted from blood, obtained at week 4, from a patient treated with tofacitinib. This TCR was recovered from a human donor with alopecia areata. The chain has TRBV25-1 and TRBJ2-5; D remains unclear. CDR3 coding DNA: TGTGCCAGCAGTGAATATTCGGGCTCCAAGAGGGAGACCCAGTACTTC. Translating gives CASSEYSGSKRETQYF.